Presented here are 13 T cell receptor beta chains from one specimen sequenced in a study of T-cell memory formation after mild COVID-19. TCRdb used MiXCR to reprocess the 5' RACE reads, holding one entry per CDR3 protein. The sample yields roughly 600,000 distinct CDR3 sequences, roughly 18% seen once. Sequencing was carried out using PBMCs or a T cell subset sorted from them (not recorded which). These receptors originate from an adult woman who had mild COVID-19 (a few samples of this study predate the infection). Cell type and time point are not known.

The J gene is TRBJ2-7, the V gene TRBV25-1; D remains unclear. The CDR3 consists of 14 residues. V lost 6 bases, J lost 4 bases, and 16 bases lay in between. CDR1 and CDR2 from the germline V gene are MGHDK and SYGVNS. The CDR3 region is CASSPPLSSYEQYF. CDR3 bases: TGTGCCAGCAGCCCTCCGTTGTCCTCATACGAGCAGTACTTC.

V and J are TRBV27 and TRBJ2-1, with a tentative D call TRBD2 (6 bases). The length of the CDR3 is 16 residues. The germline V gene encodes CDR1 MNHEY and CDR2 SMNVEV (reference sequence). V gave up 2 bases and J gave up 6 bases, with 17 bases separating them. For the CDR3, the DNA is TGTGCCAGCAGTTTACGGGGGTCACCTCTTGGCAATGAGCAGTTCTTC. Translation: CASSLRGSPLGNEQFF.

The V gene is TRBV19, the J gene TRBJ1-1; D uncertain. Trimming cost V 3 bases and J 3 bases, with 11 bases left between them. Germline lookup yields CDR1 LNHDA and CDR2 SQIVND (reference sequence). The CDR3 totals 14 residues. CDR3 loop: CASSILQADTEAFF. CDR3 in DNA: TGTGCCAGTAGTATCTTGCAGGCTGACACTGAAGCTTTCTTT.

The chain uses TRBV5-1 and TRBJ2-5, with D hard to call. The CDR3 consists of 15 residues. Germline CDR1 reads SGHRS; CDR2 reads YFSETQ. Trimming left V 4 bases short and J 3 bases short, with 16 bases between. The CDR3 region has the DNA TGCGCCAGCAGCCTAACTGGTTATGGTGAAGAGACCCAGTACTTC. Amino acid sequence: CASSLTGYGEETQYF.

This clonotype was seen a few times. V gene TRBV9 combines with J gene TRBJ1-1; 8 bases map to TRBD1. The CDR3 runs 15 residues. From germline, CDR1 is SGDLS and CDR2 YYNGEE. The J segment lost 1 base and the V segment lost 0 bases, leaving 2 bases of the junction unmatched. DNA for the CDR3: TGTGCCAGCAGCGTAGCAGGGGGCAGGAACACTGAAGCTTTCTTT. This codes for CASSVAGGRNTEAFF. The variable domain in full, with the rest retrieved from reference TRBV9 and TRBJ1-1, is DSGVTQTPKHLITATGQRVTLRCSPRSGDLSVYWYQQSLDQGLQFLIQYYNGEERAKGNILERFSAQQFPDLHSELNLSSLELGDSALYFCASSVAGGRNTEAFFGQGTRLTVV.

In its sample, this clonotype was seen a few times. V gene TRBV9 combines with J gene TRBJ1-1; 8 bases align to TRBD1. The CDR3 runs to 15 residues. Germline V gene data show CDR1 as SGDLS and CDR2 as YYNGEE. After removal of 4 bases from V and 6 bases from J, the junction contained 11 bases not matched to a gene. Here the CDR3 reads CASSYGQGRGAEAFF. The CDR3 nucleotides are TGTGCCAGCAGCTACGGACAGGGAAGGGGCGCTGAAGCTTTCTTT.

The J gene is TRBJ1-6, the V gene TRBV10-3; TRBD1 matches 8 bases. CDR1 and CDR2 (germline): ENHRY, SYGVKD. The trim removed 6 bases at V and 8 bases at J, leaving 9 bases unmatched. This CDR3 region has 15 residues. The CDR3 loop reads CAISASGGRDSPLHF. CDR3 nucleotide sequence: TGTGCCATCAGCGCCTCAGGGGGCCGGGATTCACCCCTCCACTTT.

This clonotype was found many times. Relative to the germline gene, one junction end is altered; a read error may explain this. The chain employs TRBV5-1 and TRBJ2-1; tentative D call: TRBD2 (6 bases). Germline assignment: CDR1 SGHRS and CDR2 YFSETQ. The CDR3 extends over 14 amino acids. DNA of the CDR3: TGTGCCAGCAGCCGGGGGAGCTCCTACAATGAGCAGTTCTTC. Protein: CASSRGSSYNEQFF.

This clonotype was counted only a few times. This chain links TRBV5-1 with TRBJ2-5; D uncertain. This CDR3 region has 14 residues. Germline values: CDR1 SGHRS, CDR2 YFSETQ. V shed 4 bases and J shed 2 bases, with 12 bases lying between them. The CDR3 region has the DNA TGCGCCAGCAGCCAAAGGCTGGGACAAGAGACCCAGTACTTC. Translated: CASSQRLGQETQYF.

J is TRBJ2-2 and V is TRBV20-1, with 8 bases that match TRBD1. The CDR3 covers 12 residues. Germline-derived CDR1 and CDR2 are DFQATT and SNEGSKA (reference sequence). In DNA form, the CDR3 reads TGCTCGGGACAGGCGGACACCGGGGAGCTGTTTTTT. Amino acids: CSGQADTGELFF.

CDR3 loop: CASSWGQGNYEQYF. DNA of the CDR3: TGTGCCAGCAGCTGGGGACAGGGAAACTACGAGCAGTACTTC. J is TRBJ2-7 and V is TRBV5-5; the match to TRBD1 covers 9 bases. The junction had 4 bases not matched to a gene; V was cut back by 3 bases and J by 3 bases. This CDR3 is 14 amino acids long. In germline, CDR1 is SGHKS, CDR2 YYEKEE (reference sequence).

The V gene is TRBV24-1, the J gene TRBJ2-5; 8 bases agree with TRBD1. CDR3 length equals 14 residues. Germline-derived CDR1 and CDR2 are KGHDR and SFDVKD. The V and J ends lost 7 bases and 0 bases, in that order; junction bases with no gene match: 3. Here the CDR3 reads CATRMTGDQETQYF. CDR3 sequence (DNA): TGTGCCACCAGAATGACAGGGGACCAAGAGACCCAGTACTTC.

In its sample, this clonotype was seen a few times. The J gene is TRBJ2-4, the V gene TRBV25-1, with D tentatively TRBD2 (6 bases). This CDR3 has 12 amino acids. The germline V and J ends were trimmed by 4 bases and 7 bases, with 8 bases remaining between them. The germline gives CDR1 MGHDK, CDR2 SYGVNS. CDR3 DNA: TGTGCCAGCAGTGCTGGAGGGAACATTCAGTACTTC. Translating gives CASSAGGNIQYF.